This T cell receptor (beta chain) was captured in a study of cytomegalovirus exposure and HLA in healthy donors. Study observations and caveats: Cytomegalovirus status was reportedly diagnosed by the classifier with high sensitivity and specificity. A few CMV-associated chains were confirmed in vitro to be specific for CMV antigens.

With respect to this clone: Its cognate antigen is unknown.

Libraries were prepared by immunoSEQ multiplex PCR; TCRdb keeps only in-frame clonotypes and omits some of them. This sample has tens of thousands of clones, with 85% to 95% found just once. V lost 0 bases to trimming and J lost 1 base, with 9 bases between them. This CDR3 comprises 15 residues. Germline loops: CDR1 LGHNA, CDR2 YSLEER. The sequence came from a young woman in good health and CMV-seronegative. V and J are TRBV4-3 and TRBJ1-1, with a weak D call TRBD1 (5 bases). The sample comprised PBMCs. This CDR3 reads CASSQDIQGNTEAFF. In DNA, the CDR3 is TGCGCCAGCAGCCAAGATATTCAGGGGAACACTGAAGCTTTCTTT.